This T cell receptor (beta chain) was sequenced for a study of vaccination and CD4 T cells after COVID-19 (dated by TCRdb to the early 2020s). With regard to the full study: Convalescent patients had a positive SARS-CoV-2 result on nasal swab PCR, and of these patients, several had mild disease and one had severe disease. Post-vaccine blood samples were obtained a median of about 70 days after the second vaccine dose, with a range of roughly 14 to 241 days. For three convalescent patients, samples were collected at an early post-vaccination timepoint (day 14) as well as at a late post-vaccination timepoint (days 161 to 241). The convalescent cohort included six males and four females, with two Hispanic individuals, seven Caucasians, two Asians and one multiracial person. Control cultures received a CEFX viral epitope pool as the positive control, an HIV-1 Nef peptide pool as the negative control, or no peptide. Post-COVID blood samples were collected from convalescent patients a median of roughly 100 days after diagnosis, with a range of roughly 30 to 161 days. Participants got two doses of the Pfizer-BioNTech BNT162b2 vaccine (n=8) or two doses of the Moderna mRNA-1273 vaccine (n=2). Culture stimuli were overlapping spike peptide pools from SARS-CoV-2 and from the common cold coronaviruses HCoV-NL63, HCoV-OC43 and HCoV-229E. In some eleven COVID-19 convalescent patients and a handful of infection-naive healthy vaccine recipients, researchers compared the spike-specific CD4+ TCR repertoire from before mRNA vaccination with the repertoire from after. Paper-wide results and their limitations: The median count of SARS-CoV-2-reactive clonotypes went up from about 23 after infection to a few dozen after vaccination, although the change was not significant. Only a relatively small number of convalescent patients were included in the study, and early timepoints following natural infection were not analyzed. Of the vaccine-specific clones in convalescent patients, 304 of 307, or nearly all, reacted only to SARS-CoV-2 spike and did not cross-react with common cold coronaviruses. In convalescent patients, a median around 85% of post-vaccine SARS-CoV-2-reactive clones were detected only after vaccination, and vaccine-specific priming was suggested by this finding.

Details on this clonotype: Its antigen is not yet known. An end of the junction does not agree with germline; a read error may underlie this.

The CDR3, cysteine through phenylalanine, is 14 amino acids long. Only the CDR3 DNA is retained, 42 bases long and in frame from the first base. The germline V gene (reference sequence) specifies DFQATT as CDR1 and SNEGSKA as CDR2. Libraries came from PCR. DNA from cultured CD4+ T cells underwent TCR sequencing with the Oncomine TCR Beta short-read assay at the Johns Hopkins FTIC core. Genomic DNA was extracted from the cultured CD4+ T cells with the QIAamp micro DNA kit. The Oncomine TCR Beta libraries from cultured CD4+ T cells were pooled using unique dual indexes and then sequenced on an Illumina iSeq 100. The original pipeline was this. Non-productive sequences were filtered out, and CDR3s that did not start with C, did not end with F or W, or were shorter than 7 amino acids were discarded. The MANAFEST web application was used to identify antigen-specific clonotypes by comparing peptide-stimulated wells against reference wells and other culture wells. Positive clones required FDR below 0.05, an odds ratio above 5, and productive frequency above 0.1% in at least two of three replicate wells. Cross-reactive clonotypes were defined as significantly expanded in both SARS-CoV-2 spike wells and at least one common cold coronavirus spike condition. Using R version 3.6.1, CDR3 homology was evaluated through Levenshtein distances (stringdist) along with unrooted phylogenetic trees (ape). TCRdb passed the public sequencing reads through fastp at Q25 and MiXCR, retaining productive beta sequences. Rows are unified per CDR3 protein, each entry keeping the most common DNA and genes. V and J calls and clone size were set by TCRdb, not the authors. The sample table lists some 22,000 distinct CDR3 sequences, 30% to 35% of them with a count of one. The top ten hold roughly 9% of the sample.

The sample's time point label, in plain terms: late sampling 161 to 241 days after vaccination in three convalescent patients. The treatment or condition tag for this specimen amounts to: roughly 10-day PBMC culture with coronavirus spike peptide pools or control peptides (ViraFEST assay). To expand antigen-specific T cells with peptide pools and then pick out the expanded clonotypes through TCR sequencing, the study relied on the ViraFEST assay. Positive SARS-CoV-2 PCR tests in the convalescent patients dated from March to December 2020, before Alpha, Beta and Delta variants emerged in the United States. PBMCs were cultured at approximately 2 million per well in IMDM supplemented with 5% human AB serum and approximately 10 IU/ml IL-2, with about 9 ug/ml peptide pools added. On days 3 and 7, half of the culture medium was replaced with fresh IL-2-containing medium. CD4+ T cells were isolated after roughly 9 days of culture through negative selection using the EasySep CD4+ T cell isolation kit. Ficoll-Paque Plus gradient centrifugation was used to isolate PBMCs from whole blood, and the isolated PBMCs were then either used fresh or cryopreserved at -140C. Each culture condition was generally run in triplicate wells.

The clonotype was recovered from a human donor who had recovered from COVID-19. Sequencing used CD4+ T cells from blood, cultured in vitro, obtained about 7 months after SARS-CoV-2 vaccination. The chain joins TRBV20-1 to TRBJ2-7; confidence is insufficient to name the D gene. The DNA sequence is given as TGCAGTGCTAGAGGGCCAAACCACCCCTACGCGCAGTACTTC. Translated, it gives CSARGPNHPYAQYF.